Below are 20 T cell receptor beta chains sequenced from a single sample in a study of prognosis after radiotherapy for stage I lung cancer. Two-round multiplex PCR on genomic DNA was the method by which TCR beta CDR3 was amplified. Gene-specific TRBV and TRBJ primers were used in PCR round one. Each CDR3 protein gets one entry after TCRdb re-called the multiplex PCR reads with MiXCR. In the table there are 15,000 or so distinct CDR3 sequences, roughly 45% of which are singletons. The sequencing here drew on PBMCs, taken before or after stereotactic body radiation therapy (not recorded which). The receptors originated from a donor aged 50 or older with non-small cell lung cancer.

This clonotype has a handful of counts. This likely traces to a read error, being one base from a far larger clone. The chain joins TRBV6-5 to TRBJ2-7; D possibly corresponds to TRBD1 (6 bases). V lost 3 bases to trimming and J lost 2 bases, with 17 bases between them. The CDR3 runs 16 residues. In germline, CDR1 is MNHEY, CDR2 SVGAGI. The DNA for the CDR3 is TGTGCCAGCAGTTATGGGAGTAACGGACAGCCCTACGAGCAGTACTTC. Translating gives CASSYGSNGQPYEQYF.

This clonotype has at least ten counts. The rearrangement links TRBV20-1 to TRBJ1-4; D is possibly TRBD1 (5 bases). The germline gives CDR1 DFQATT, CDR2 SNEGSKA (reference sequence). This CDR3 region has 13 residues. V was clipped by 0 bases and J by 8 bases, with 10 bases between them. CDR3 sequence: CSARESGWEKLFF. DNA of the CDR3: TGCAGTGCTAGAGAATCAGGGTGGGAAAAACTGTTTTTT.

This clonotype has ten or more counts. The V gene is TRBV25-1, the J gene TRBJ2-7, with no clear D. Trimming pared 1 base from V and 3 bases from J, leaving 16 bases between. CDR1 is MGHDK, CDR2 SYGVNS, per germline. The CDR3 runs 16 residues. The CDR3 sequence is CASSESLSFRLYEQYF. DNA of the CDR3: TGTGCCAGCAGTGAATCTTTAAGTTTCAGGCTCTACGAGCAGTACTTC.

This clonotype was counted many times. The V call is TRBV20-1, the J call TRBJ2-3; 8 nucleotides agree with TRBD2. Germline lookup yields CDR1 DFQATT and CDR2 SNEGSKA (reference sequence). The CDR3 totals 13 residues. Trimming removed 5 bases from V and 0 bases from J; junction bases left unmatched: 1. The CDR3 sequence is CSAASGSTDTQYF. The CDR3 nucleotides are TGCAGTGCTGCTAGCGGGAGCACAGATACGCAGTATTTT.

In its sample, this clonotype was seen many times. This chain joins TRBV10-2 and TRBJ2-7; TRBD1 is a possible D gene (5 bases). Germline CDR1 reads WSHSY; CDR2 reads SAAADI. The CDR3 spans 16 residues. Trimming left V 10 bases short and J 4 bases short, with 26 bases between. CDR3 sequence reads: CATTANHDSEEYEQYF. CDR3 DNA sequence: TGCGCCACCACGGCGAATCATGACAGTGAGGAGTACGAGCAGTACTTC.

By proportion, this clonotype is medium-sized. The chain has TRBV28 and TRBJ1-2; no firm D call. Germline loops: CDR1 MDHEN, CDR2 SYDVKM. The CDR3 spans 11 residues. V was pared by 3 bases and J by 8 bases, with 7 bases between. Here the CDR3 reads CASSLGRGYTF. The CDR3, as DNA: TGTGCCAGCAGTTTGGGTCGCGGCTACACCTTC.

Many counts were recorded for this clonotype. The chain employs TRBV20-1 and TRBJ2-1, with TRBD2 matching over 8 bases. Germline lookup yields CDR1 DFQATT and CDR2 SNEGSKA (reference sequence). The CDR3 spans 14 residues. V gave up 4 bases and J gave up 4 bases; unmatched junction bases: 6. Here the CDR3 DNA reads TGCAGTGCTAACGTCCCTAGCGGGTACAATGAGCAGTTCTTC. It yields the protein CSANVPSGYNEQFF.

Concerning this clonotype itself: Since a much larger clone is just one base distant, this may be a read error. The rearrangement links TRBV18 to TRBJ1-4; D unclear. The CDR3 extends over 13 amino acids. Germline assignment: CDR1 KGHSH and CDR2 LQKENI. CDR3 residues: CGSSPGLLEKLFF. The CDR3 nucleotides read TGTGGCAGCTCGCCCGGACTGCTAGAAAAACTGTTTTTT.

V and J are TRBV24-1 and TRBJ2-6; no clear D. CDR1 KGHDR and CDR2 SFDVKD come from the germline V gene. CDR3 length: 16 residues. The germline V and J ends were trimmed by 4 bases and 0 bases, with 9 bases remaining between them. CDR3 nucleotide sequence: TGTGCCACCAGTGACGCAGCAACCTCTGGGGCCAACGTCCTGACTTTC. It yields the protein CATSDAATSGANVLTF.

This clonotype is classed as medium-sized. The chain combines TRBV7-3 with TRBJ2-7; 8 positions agree with TRBD2. The length of the CDR3 is 15 residues. Germline V lookup: CDR1 SGHTA, CDR2 FQGTGA. V lost 2 bases to trimming and J lost 3 bases; unmatched junction nucleotides: 6. CDR3 loop: CASSLGGGFIYEQYF. The CDR3 region has the DNA TGTGCCAGCAGCTTAGGCGGGGGGTTTATCTACGAGCAGTACTTC.

This clonotype is labeled medium-sized (0.01 to 0.1%). The gene calls are TRBV11-2 and TRBJ2-7; D is possibly TRBD1 or TRBD2 (5 bases each). Per germline, CDR1 SGHAT and CDR2 FQNNGV. The length of the CDR3 is 15 residues. V was pared by 3 bases and J by 3 bases, with 15 bases between. The chain's CDR3 is CASSFDGTRVYEQYF. CDR3 coding DNA: TGTGCCAGCAGCTTTGACGGGACGCGTGTCTACGAGCAGTACTTC. Combining the CDR3 with reference TRBV11-2 and TRBJ2-7 gives the whole variable domain EAGVAQSPRYKIIEKRQSVAFWCNPISGHATLYWYQQILGQGPKLLIQFQNNGVVDDSQLPKDRFSAERLKGVDSTLKIQPAKLEDSAVYLCASSFDGTRVYEQYFGPGTRLTVT.

This clonotype was seen at least ten times. The chain has TRBV24-1 and TRBJ2-2, with 8 bases matching TRBD1. Germline-derived CDR1 and CDR2 are KGHDR and SFDVKD. CDR3 size: 13 residues. Trimming removed 7 bases from V and 4 bases from J; junction bases left unmatched: 1. The CDR3 coding sequence is TGTGCCACCAGGGACAGGGTCACCGGGGAGCTGTTTTTT. Its translation: CATRDRVTGELFF.

Notes on this clonotype: A single base separates this from a much larger clone, so it may be a read error. V gene TRBV20-1 combines with J gene TRBJ1-1; D is undetermined. CDR1 and CDR2 from the germline V gene are DFQATT and SNEGSKA (reference sequence). This CDR3 has 11 amino acids. The CDR3 DNA sequence: TGCATCCCGATCGGGAACACTGAAGCTTTCTTT. This encodes CIPIGNTEAFF.

This rearrangement joins TRBV11-2 to TRBJ1-3; no clear D. Germline CDR1 reads SGHAT; CDR2 reads FQNNGV. Trimming took 7 bases from V and 0 from J, leaving 7 bases between them. The length of the CDR3 is 13 residues. The DNA of the CDR3 is TGTGCCAGCAACCAGGCCTCTGGAAACACCATATATTTT. This gives the protein CASNQASGNTIYF.

The chain joins TRBV4-1 to TRBJ2-1, with D perhaps matching TRBD1 (6 bases). Germline CDR1 is MGHRA and CDR2 is YSYEKL. The length of the CDR3 is 14 residues. The V and J ends lost 2 bases and 2 bases respectively, with 7 bases between them. The CDR3 bases are TGCGCCAGCAGCCAACGGGACACCTACAATGAGCAGTTCTTC. This translates into CASSQRDTYNEQFF.

About this clonotype: At one of its ends the junction is not consistent with the germline gene, which may arise from a read error. The CDR3 DNA is TGTGCCATCAGTGAAGCCACCACGGGCTCCTACAATGAGCAGTTCTTC. It yields the protein CAISEATTGSYNEQFF. This chain connects TRBV6-2 or TRBV6-3 to TRBJ2-1; D not certain. The CDR3 is 16 amino acids. Germline values: CDR1 MNHEY, CDR2 SVGEGT.

This clonotype has at least ten counts. The gene calls are TRBV10-3 and TRBJ2-3; D may correspond to TRBD1 or TRBD2 (5 bases each). Per the germline V gene, CDR1 is ENHRY and CDR2 is SYGVKD. CDR3 length: 15 amino acids. The V gene lost 11 bases and the J gene lost 0 bases, with 18 bases spanning the gap. For the CDR3, the DNA is TGTGCCGTCTCCTCGGGGCTCCGTAGCACAGATACGCAGTATTTT. Translation gives CAVSSGLRSTDTQYF.

Only a few counts were recorded for this clonotype. With a much larger clone just one base away, this may be a read error. The chain has TRBV18 and TRBJ1-1, with 7 bases aligning to TRBD1. This CDR3 has 17 residues. Germline-derived CDR1 and CDR2 are KGHSH and LQKENI. The CDR3 loop is CDSSRNGDSLMNTEAFF. CDR3 in DNA: TGTGACAGCTCACGGAACGGGGACAGTTTAATGAACACTGAAGCTTTCTTT.

This rearrangement joins TRBV5-1 to TRBJ2-7; no definite D call. From germline, CDR1 is SGHRS and CDR2 YFSETQ. V gave up 4 bases and J gave up 3 bases, with 8 bases separating them. The CDR3 has 12 amino acids. CDR3 in amino acids: CASSPPSYEQYF. The CDR3 nucleotides are TGCGCCAGCAGCCCTCCTAGCTACGAGCAGTACTTC.

This clonotype has ten or more counts. V and J are TRBV2 and TRBJ2-7; D might be TRBD1 or TRBD2, each matching 6 bases. The CDR3 has 15 amino acids. V shed 3 bases and J shed 4 bases, with 16 bases lying between them. Germline V gene lookup returns CDR1 SNHLY and CDR2 FYNNEI. This CDR3 is CASSDAGGVQYEQYF. DNA for the CDR3: TGTGCCAGCAGTGATGCCGGGGGCGTGCAGTACGAGCAGTACTTC. The full variable domain, in which reference TRBV2 and TRBJ2-7 provide the parts outside the CDR3, is EPEVTQTPSHQVTQMGQEVILRCVPISNHLYFYWYRQILGQKVEFLVSFYNNEISEKSEIFDDQFSVERPDGSNFTLKIRSTKLEDSAMYFCASSDAGGVQYEQYFGPGTRLTVT.